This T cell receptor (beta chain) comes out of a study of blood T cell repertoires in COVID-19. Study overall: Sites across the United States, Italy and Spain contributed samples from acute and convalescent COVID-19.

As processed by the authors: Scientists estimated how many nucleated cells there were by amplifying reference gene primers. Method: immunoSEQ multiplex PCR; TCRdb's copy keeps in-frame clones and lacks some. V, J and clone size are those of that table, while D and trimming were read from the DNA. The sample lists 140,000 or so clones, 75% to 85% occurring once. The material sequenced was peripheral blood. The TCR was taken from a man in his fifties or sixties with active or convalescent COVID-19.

The CDR3, as DNA: TGTGCCAGCAGCTTAGATCCGGGACTTTCGTACAATGAGCAGTTCTTC. Translating it yields CASSLDPGLSYNEQFF. The chain recombines TRBV11-3 with TRBJ2-1; perhaps TRBD2 as D (6 bases). In germline, CDR1 is SGHNT, CDR2 YENEEA. The V end was cut by 0 bases, the J end by 4 bases, with 13 bases between. The CDR3 runs 16 residues.